Sequencing of this T cell receptor beta chain was carried out in a study of Graves' ophthalmopathy and Graves' hyperthyroidism. CDR1 and CDR2 (germline): SQVTM, ANQGSEA. The CDR3 is made up of 12 amino acids. The V gene lost 3 bases and the J gene lost 2 bases, with 7 bases spanning the gap. Using RNA transcripts, the TCR beta CDR3 regions were amplified. An opening RT-PCR round employed HTBI primers and preceded a second-round multiplex PCR. TCRdb processed the multiplex PCR reads anew with MiXCR; each CDR3 protein has one entry. The sample contains roughly 500,000 distinct CDR3 sequences, under 15% of which appear only once. This clonotype showed up many times.

Material: blood. The TCR sequence derives from a woman in her thirties with Graves' ophthalmopathy. This rearrangement joins TRBV29-1 to TRBJ1-1; D may be TRBD1 (5 bases). The CDR3 DNA is TGCAGCGTTGACACAGGTAACACTGAAGCTTTCTTT. The encoded protein is CSVDTGNTEAFF. Complete variable domain (other parts from reference TRBV29-1 and TRBJ1-1): SAVISQKPSRDICQRGTSLTIQCQVDSQVTMMFWYRQQPGQSLTLIATANQGSEATYESGFVIDKFPISRPNLTFSTLTVSNMSPEDSSIYLCSVDTGNTEAFFGQGTRLTVV.